The clone carrying this TCR beta chain appeared many times. The antigen is undetermined. V was trimmed by 3 bases and J by 4 bases, leaving 11 bases between them. CDR1 MNHEY and CDR2 SVGAGI come from the germline V gene. CDR3 length: 14 residues. This sample is part of a study of blood T cells in healthy people across ages. Overall study results and limits: Per million T cells, the diversity of TCR beta decreased roughly linearly as age advanced.

Using a J-beta primer mix together with a sample-barcoded 5' primer, a second PCR was run for about 6 to 12 cycles. From the 5' RACE reads, TCRdb called clonotypes with MiXCR, one entry per CDR3 protein. The repertoire holds 600,000 to 800,000 distinct CDR3 sequences, with around 52% as singletons. V and J are TRBV6-5 and TRBJ2-3, with TRBD1 as a possible D gene (5 bases). This receptor was obtained from a woman of 80 years or more in good health. Material: blood. CDR3 DNA: TGTGCCAGCAGTTATGCTTCCAGGGCAGATACGCAGTATTTT. Its translation is CASSYASRADTQYF.